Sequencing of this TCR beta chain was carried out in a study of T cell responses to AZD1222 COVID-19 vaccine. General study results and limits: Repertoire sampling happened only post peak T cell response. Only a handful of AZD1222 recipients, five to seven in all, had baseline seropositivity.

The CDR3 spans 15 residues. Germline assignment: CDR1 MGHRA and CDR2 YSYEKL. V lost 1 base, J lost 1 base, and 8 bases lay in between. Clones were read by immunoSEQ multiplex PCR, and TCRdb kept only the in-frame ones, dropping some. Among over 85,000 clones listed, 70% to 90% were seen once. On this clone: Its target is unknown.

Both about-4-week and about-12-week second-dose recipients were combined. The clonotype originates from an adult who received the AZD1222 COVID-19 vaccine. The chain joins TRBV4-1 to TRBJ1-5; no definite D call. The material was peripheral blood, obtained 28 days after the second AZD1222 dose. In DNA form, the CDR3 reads TGCGCCAGCAGCCAAGCGGAGCCCAGCAATCAGCCCCAGCATTTT. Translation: CASSQAEPSNQPQHF.